The present T cell receptor (beta chain) was sequenced within a study of blood T cell repertoires in COVID-19. The overall study: COVID-19 samples collected from the United States, Italy and Spain covered acute and convalescent phases.

This CDR3 has 16 amino acids. Germline CDR1 SNHLY, CDR2 FYNNEI. V lost 3 bases, J lost 2 bases, and 9 bases stayed unmatched. How the authors handled the data: From reference gene primer amplification, estimates of nucleated cell counts were derived. Only in-frame clones appear in the TCRdb table, and some are missing; sequencing was by immunoSEQ multiplex PCR. For V, J and clone size, that table is used; D and trimming come from the DNA. Here the sample spans approximately 300,000 clones, around 90% being singletons. The specimen sequenced was PBMCs or T cells enriched from blood (not recorded which). This chain joins TRBV2 and TRBJ2-7; 8 bases align to TRBD2. This clonotype originated in a man between 60 and 75 years old who had recovered from COVID-19. The CDR3 DNA follows: TGTGCCAGCAGTGAGATCCCGACTAGCGTCGCCTACGAGCAGTACTTC. It yields the protein CASSEIPTSVAYEQYF.